This is a list of T cell receptor beta chains from one sample in a study of blood T cell repertoires in COVID-19. Libraries were prepared by immunoSEQ multiplex PCR; TCRdb keeps only in-frame clonotypes and omits some of them. The top ten hold 27% of the sample, which has about 250,000 clones, approximately 80% seen once. The specimen sequenced was peripheral blood. These receptors all stem from a man aged 35-49 years with acute or convalescent COVID-19. Each CDR3 is given with its conserved first and last residue. Fields, in order: clone size, CDR3 length, V gene, CDR3 protein. The size of a clone is reported for some rows only, either as once, few or many, or as a class for expanded clones.

clone size: NA; CDR3 length: 16; V gene: TRBV5-4; CDR3 protein: CASSGGAEATNYGYTF
clone size: NA; CDR3 length: 16; V gene: TRBV7-2; CDR3 protein: CASSYQTGYYNSPLHF
clone size: NA; CDR3 length: 17; V gene: TRBV13; CDR3 protein: CASSSTVLVGDTGELFF
clone size: few; CDR3 length: 17; V gene: TRBV5-1; CDR3 protein: CASSLEPRDRLTDTQYF
clone size: NA; CDR3 length: 14; V gene: TRBV6-1; CDR3 protein: CASSDTTERLEQFF
clone size: NA; CDR3 length: 12; V gene: TRBV19; CDR3 protein: CASRWENQPQHF
clone size: NA; CDR3 length: 12; V gene: TRBV2; CDR3 protein: CASSDLGAGYTF
clone size: NA; CDR3 length: 13; V gene: TRBV5-5; CDR3 protein: CASSSGTGSEAFF
clone size: few; CDR3 length: 15; V gene: TRBV7-9; CDR3 protein: CASSLGSGEGYGYTF
clone size: NA; CDR3 length: 18; V gene: TRBV2; CDR3 protein: CASRGGSGRALDTDTQYF
clone size: once; CDR3 length: 14; V gene: TRBV5-5; CDR3 protein: CASTSTSGAYEQYF
clone size: NA; CDR3 length: 17; V gene: TRBV4-3; CDR3 protein: CASSQVPGDLPVGELFF
clone size: NA; CDR3 length: 15; V gene: TRBV11-2; CDR3 protein: CASSVRGAGGTEAFF
clone size: few; CDR3 length: 14; V gene: TRBV5-6; CDR3 protein: CASSLERGARGYTF
clone size: NA; CDR3 length: 15; V gene: TRBV27; CDR3 protein: CASSLRGSGGDTQYF
clone size: NA; CDR3 length: 19; V gene: TRBV7-6; CDR3 protein: CASTPPQTSGAPSYNEQFF
clone size: few; CDR3 length: 17; V gene: TRBV10-1; CDR3 protein: CASSEIRLAESGGELFF
clone size: NA; CDR3 length: 15; V gene: TRBV28; CDR3 protein: CASSLSPDGGNEQFF
clone size: NA; CDR3 length: 17; V gene: TRBV19; CDR3 protein: CASSFHGEGQGSNEQFF
clone size: few; CDR3 length: 15; V gene: TRBV6-2/TRBV6-3; CDR3 protein: CASSDNAGGPGELFF
clone size: NA; CDR3 length: 15; V gene: TRBV6-2/TRBV6-3; CDR3 protein: CASSYFRNLNQPQHF
clone size: NA; CDR3 length: 14; V gene: TRBV5-1; CDR3 protein: CASSPGDRYTEAFF
clone size: NA; CDR3 length: 12; V gene: TRBV6-2/TRBV6-3; CDR3 protein: CASSLLDYEQYF
clone size: NA; CDR3 length: 13; V gene: TRBV5-1; CDR3 protein: CASSARDLSGYTF
clone size: NA; CDR3 length: 14; V gene: TRBV5-1; CDR3 protein: CASSRTGSSYEQYF
clone size: NA; CDR3 length: 15; V gene: TRBV6-5; CDR3 protein: CASSYVAGRADTQYF
clone size: NA; CDR3 length: 13; V gene: TRBV18; CDR3 protein: CASSPGASYEQYF
clone size: NA; CDR3 length: 18; V gene: TRBV7-3; CDR3 protein: CASSPRAWTSGRSYEQFF
clone size: NA; CDR3 length: 14; V gene: TRBV3-1/TRBV3-2; CDR3 protein: CASSPGMYNQPQHF
clone size: NA; CDR3 length: 16; V gene: TRBV6-6; CDR3 protein: CASKAHSDGRDTEAFF
clone size: NA; CDR3 length: 14; V gene: TRBV7-2; CDR3 protein: CASSFSGVGQPQHF
clone size: NA; CDR3 length: 14; V gene: TRBV5-4; CDR3 protein: CASSSGQYNSPLHF
clone size: NA; CDR3 length: 15; V gene: TRBV5-1; CDR3 protein: CASSLGAGQGYEQYF
clone size: NA; CDR3 length: 14; V gene: TRBV18; CDR3 protein: CASSPQTGDYGYTF
clone size: few; CDR3 length: 15; V gene: TRBV6-5; CDR3 protein: CASRVWAADTGELFF
clone size: NA; CDR3 length: 13; V gene: TRBV6-5; CDR3 protein: CASSRTANYGYTF
clone size: NA; CDR3 length: 15; V gene: TRBV25-1; CDR3 protein: CASRGNDRQTTEAFF
clone size: NA; CDR3 length: 15; V gene: TRBV7-9; CDR3 protein: CASSLTGQGWEPQHF
clone size: NA; CDR3 length: 15; V gene: TRBV5-1; CDR3 protein: CASSFTPGSSYEQYF
clone size: NA; CDR3 length: 15; V gene: TRBV7-9; CDR3 protein: CASSLVLVGGNEQFF
clone size: NA; CDR3 length: 20; V gene: TRBV6-2/TRBV6-3; CDR3 protein: CASSYSRSSGRRGQEETQYF
clone size: NA; CDR3 length: 15; V gene: TRBV9; CDR3 protein: CASSGVSGAGNTIYF
clone size: NA; CDR3 length: 16; V gene: TRBV5-1; CDR3 protein: CASSLDFGQGGNEQFF
clone size: NA; CDR3 length: 14; V gene: TRBV18; CDR3 protein: CASSSYRASYGYTF
clone size: NA; CDR3 length: 13; V gene: TRBV27; CDR3 protein: CASSRDYSYEQYF
clone size: NA; CDR3 length: 17; V gene: TRBV27; CDR3 protein: CASSLGTASGSYNEQFF
clone size: NA; CDR3 length: 11; V gene: TRBV20-1; CDR3 protein: CSPGQGNEQYF